The 5 T cell receptor beta chains below come from one sample, sequenced in a study of immune cell composition in non-small cell lung cancer. The table came from immunoSEQ multiplex PCR; TCRdb's copy has only in-frame clones and leaves some out. This table holds under 4,000 clones, about 80% found once. Normal lung was taken at the farthest possible site, at least 3 cm from tumour. The sample consisted of non-adjacent lung tissue. The source of these receptors is a human donor with non-small cell lung cancer.

The CDR3 nucleotides read TGTGCCAGCAGCCAGGCGGGAGGGCCCTACAATGAGCAGTTCTTC. Encoded protein: CASSQAGGPYNEQFF. This sequence joins TRBV6-5 and TRBJ2-1; 9 positions agree with TRBD2. The CDR3 is 15 amino acids. V was clipped by 6 bases and J by 2 bases; unmatched bases: 5. CDR1 MNHEY and CDR2 SVGAGI come from the germline V gene.

V gene TRBV7-9 combines with J gene TRBJ2-1, with 13 nucleotides matching TRBD2. CDR3 length equals 15 residues. V lost 4 bases and J lost 8; bases outside the gene matches: 5. CDR1 and CDR2 from the germline V gene are SEHNR and FQNEAQ (reference sequence). The CDR3 loop is CASSSLAGGPDEQFF. The CDR3 DNA sequence: TGTGCCAGCAGCTCACTAGCGGGAGGGCCCGATGAGCAGTTCTTC.

This clone was seen a single time. The rearrangement links TRBV30 to TRBJ2-7, with TRBD2 as a possible D gene (6 bases). CDR1 GTSNPN and CDR2 SVGIG come from the germline V gene (reference sequence). The V gene lost 1 base and the J gene lost 1 base, with 11 bases spanning the gap. This CDR3 spans 14 amino acids. The chain's CDR3 is CAWSGDSKSYEQYF. The CDR3 DNA reads TGTGCCTGGAGTGGGGACTCAAAGTCCTACGAGCAGTACTTC.

The rearrangement links TRBV4-1 to TRBJ2-2, with 11 bases that match TRBD2. The CDR3 sequence is 15 residues long. V shed 7 bases and J 3 bases; nucleotides not matched to a gene: 4. CDR1 and CDR2 from the germline V gene are MGHRA and YSYEKL. CDR3 residues: CASKGLAGDTGELFF. As DNA, the CDR3 is TGCGCCAGCAAAGGACTAGCGGGCGACACCGGGGAGCTGTTTTTT.

This sequence joins TRBV25-1 and TRBJ2-1; D call uncertain. Germline V gene data show CDR1 as MGHDK and CDR2 as SYGVNS. CDR3 length: 11 amino acids. The ends were cut back, 6 bases at V and 7 bases at J, with 7 bases in the middle. CDR3 amino acids: CASRKNNEQFF. CDR3 coding DNA: TGTGCCAGCAGGAAAAATAATGAGCAGTTCTTC.